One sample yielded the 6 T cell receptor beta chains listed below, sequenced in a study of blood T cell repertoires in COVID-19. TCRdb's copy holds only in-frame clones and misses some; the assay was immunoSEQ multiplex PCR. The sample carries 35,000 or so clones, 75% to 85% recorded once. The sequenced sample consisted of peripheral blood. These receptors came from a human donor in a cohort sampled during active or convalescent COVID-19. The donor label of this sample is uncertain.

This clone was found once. CDR3 sequence: CASSPAGTGPTGQYF. As DNA, the CDR3 is TGTGCCAGCAGCCCCGCCGGGACAGGGCCCACCGGGCAGTACTTC. The rearrangement uses TRBV11-3 and TRBJ2-7; 9 positions match TRBD1. The length of the CDR3 is 15 residues. CDR1 SGHNT and CDR2 YENEEA come from the germline V gene. Trimming removed 5 bases from V and 9 bases from J; junction bases left unmatched: 14.

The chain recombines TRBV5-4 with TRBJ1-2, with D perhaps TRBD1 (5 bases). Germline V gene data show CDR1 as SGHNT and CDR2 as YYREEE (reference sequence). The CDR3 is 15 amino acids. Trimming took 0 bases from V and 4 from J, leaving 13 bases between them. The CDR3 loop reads CASSLGGGVSYGYTF. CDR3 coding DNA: TGTGCCAGCAGCTTGGGTGGAGGGGTTTCCTATGGCTACACCTTC.

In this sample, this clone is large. CDR3 region: CASSQERDYEQYF. The CDR3 region has the DNA TGCGCCAGCAGCCAAGAGAGGGATTACGAGCAGTACTTC. V and J are TRBV4-3 and TRBJ2-7, with a possible D match to TRBD2 (5 bases). The CDR3 runs 13 residues. With 0 bases removed from V and 4 bases from J, the gap between germline ends came to 7 bases. Germline V gene lookup returns CDR1 LGHNA and CDR2 YSLEER.

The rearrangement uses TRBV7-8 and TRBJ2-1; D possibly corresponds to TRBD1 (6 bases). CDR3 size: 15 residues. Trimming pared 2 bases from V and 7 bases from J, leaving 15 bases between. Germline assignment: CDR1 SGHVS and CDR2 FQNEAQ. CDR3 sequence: CASSLLAGTRNEQFF. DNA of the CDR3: TGTGCCAGCAGCTTACTGGCAGGGACACGGAATGAGCAGTTCTTC.

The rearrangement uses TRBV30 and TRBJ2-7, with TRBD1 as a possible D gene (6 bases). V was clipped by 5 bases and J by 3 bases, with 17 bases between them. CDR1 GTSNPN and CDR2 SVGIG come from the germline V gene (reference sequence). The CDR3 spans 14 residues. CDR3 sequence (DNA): TGTGCCTGGTGGTTGCCGACAGGCCACTACGAGCAGTACTTC. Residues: CAWWLPTGHYEQYF.

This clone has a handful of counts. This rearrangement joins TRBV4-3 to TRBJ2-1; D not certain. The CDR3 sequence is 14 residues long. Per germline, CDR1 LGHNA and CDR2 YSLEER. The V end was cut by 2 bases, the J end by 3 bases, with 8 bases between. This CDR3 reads CASSQIASYNEQFF. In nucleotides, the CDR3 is TGCGCCAGCAGCCAAATTGCTAGCTACAATGAGCAGTTCTTC.